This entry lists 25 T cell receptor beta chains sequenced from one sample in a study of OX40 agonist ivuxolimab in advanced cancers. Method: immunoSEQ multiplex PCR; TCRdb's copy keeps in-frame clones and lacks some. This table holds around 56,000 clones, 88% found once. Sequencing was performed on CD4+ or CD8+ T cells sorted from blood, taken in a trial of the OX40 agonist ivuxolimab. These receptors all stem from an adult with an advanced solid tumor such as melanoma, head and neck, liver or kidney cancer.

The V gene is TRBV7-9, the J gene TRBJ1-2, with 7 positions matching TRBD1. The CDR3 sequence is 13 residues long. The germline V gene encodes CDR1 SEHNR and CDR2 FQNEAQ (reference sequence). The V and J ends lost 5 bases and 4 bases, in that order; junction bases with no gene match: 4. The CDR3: CASSGTVFYGYTF. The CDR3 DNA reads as TGTGCCAGCAGCGGGACAGTTTTCTATGGCTACACCTTC.

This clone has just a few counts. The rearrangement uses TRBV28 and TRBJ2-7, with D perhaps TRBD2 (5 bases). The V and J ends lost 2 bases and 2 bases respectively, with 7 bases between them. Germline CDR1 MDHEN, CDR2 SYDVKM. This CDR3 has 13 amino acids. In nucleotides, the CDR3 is TGTGCCAGCAGTTTAAAACTAGCCTACGAGCAGTACTTC. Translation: CASSLKLAYEQYF.

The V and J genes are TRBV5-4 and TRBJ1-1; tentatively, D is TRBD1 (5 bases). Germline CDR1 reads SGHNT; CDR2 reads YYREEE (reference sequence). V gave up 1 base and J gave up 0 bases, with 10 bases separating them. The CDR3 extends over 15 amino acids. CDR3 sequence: CASSLSWGMNTEAFF. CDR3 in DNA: TGTGCCAGCAGCTTGAGTTGGGGCATGAACACTGAAGCTTTCTTT. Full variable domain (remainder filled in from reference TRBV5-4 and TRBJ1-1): ETGVTQSPTHLIKTRGQQVTLRCSSQSGHNTVSWYQQALGQGPQFIFQYYREEENGRGNFPPRFSGLQFPNYSSELNVNALELDDSALYLCASSLSWGMNTEAFFGQGTRLTVV.

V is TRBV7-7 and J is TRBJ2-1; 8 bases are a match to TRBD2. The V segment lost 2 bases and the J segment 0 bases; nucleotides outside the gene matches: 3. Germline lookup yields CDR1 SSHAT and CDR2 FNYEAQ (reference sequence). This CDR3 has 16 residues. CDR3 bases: TGTGCCAGCAGCTTATCCGGGGGGGCCTCCTACAATGAGCAGTTCTTC. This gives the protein CASSLSGGASYNEQFF.

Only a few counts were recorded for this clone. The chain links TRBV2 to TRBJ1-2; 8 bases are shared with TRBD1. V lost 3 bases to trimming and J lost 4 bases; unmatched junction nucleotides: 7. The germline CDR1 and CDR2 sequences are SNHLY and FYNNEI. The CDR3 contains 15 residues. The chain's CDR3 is CASSEGAGGSYGYTF. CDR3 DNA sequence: TGTGCCAGCAGTGAGGGGGCAGGGGGCAGCTATGGCTACACCTTC.

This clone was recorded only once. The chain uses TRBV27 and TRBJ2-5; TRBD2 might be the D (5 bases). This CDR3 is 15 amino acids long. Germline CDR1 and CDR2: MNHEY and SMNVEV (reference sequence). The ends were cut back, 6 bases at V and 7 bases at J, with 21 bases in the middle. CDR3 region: CASSLGPRLEGTQYF. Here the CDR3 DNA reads TGTGCCAGCAGCCTTGGGCCGAGGCTCGAGGGGACCCAGTACTTC.

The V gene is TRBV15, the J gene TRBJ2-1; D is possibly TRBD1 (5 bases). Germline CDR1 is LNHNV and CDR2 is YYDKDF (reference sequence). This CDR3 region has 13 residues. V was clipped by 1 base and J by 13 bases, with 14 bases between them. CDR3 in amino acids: CATSRVIQDPQFF. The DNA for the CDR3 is TGTGCCACCAGCAGAGTTATACAGGACCCTCAGTTCTTC.

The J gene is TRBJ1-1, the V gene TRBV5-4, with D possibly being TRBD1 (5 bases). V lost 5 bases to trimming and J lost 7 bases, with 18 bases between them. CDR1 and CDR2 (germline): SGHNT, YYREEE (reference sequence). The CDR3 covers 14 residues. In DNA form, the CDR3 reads TGTGCCAGCAGTTATACAAGGGGAAATAATGAAGCTTTCTTT. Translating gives CASSYTRGNNEAFF.

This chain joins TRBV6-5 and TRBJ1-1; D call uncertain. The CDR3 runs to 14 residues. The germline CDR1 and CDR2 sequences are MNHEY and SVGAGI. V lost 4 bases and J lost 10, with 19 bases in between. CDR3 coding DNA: TGTGCCAGCAGTTCTATAGACACCAAGGTGGGAGCTTTCTTT. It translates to CASSSIDTKVGAFF.

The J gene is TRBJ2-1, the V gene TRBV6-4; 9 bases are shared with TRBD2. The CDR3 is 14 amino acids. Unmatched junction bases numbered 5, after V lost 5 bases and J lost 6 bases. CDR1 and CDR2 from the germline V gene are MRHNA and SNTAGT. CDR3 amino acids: CASSPLAGSNEQFF. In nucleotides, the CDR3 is TGTGCCAGCAGTCCTCTAGCGGGGAGCAATGAGCAGTTCTTC.

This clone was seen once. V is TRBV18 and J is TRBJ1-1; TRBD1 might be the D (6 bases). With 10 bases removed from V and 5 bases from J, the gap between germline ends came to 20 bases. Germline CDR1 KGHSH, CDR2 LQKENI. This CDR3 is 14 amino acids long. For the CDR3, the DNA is TGTGCCACCGACTTTGGGGGCGGCTGGACTGAAGCTTTCTTT. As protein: CATDFGGGWTEAFF.

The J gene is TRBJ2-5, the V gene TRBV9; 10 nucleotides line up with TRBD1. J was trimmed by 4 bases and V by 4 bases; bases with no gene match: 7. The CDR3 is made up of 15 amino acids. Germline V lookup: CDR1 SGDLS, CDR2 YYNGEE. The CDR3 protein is CASSLGQGVLETQYF. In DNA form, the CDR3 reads TGTGCCAGCAGCCTAGGACAGGGGGTCTTAGAGACCCAGTACTTC.

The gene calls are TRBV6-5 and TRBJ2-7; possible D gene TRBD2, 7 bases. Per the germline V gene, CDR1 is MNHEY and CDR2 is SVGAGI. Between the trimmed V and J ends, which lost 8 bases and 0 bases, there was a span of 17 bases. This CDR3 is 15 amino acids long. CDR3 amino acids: CASGRGTDLSYEQYF. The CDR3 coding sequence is TGTGCCAGCGGGAGGGGGACGGACCTCTCCTACGAGCAGTACTTC.

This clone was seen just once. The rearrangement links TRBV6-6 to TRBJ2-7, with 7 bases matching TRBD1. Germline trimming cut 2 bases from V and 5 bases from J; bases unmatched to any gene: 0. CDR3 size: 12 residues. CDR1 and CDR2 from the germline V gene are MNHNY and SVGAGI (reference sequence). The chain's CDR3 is CASSYTGDEQYV. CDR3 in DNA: TGTGCCAGCAGTTACACAGGGGACGAGCAGTACGTC.

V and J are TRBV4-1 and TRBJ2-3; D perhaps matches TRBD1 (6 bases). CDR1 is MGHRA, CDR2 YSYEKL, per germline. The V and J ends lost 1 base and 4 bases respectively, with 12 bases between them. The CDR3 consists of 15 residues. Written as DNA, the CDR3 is TGCGCCAGCAGCCAAGGAGGGGGATCGCCAGATACGCAGTATTTT. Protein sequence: CASSQGGGSPDTQYF.

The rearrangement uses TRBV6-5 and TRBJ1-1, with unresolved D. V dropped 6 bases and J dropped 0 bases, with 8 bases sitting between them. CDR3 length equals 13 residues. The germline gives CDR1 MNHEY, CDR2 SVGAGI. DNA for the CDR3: TGTGCCAGCAGGCGGATCTTGAACACTGAAGCTTTCTTT. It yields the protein CASRRILNTEAFF.

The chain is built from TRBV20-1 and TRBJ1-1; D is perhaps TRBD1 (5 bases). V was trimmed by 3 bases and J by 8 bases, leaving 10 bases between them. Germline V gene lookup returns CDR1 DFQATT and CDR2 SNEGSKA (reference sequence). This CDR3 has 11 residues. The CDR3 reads CSASSTVEAFF. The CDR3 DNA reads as TGCAGTGCTAGCTCGACAGTAGAAGCTTTCTTT.

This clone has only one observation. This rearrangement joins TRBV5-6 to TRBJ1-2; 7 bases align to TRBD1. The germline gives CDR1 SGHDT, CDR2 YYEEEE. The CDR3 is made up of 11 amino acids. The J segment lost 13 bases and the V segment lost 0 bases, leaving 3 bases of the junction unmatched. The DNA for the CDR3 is TGTGCCAGCAGCTTGGCGTGGGACAGCACCTTC. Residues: CASSLAWDSTF.

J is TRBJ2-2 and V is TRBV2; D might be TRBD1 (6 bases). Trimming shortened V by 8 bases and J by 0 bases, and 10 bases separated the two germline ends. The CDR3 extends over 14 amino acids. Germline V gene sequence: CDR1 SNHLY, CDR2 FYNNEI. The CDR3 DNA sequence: TGTGCCAGCTACGGGACAACGAACACCGGGGAGCTGTTTTTT. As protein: CASYGTTNTGELFF.

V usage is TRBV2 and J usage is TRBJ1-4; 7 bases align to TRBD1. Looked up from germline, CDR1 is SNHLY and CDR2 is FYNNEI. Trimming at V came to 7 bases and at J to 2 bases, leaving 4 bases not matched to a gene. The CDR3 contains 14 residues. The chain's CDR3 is CASTPGQTNEKLFF. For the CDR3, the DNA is TGTGCCAGCACCCCGGGACAGACTAATGAAAAACTGTTTTTT.

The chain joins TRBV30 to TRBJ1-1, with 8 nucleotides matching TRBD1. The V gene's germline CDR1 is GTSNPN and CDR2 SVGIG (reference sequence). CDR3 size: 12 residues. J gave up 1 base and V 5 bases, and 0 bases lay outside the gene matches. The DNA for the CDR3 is TGTGCCTGGGGACAGGGGAACACTGAAGCTTTCTTT. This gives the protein CAWGQGNTEAFF.

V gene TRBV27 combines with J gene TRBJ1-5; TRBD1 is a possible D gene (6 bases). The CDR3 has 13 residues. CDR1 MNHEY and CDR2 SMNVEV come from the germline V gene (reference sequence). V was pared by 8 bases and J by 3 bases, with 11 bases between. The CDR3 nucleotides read TGTGCCAGCTCTGGGACAAACAATCAGCCCCAGCATTTT. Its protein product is CASSGTNNQPQHF.

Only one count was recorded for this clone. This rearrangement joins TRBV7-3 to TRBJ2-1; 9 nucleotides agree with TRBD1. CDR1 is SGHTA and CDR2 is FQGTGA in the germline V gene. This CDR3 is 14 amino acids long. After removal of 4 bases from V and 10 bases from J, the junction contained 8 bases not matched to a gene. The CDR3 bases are TGTGCCAGCAGCTCCCGGGACAGGGCTGAGGAGCAGTTCTTC. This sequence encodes CASSSRDRAEEQFF.

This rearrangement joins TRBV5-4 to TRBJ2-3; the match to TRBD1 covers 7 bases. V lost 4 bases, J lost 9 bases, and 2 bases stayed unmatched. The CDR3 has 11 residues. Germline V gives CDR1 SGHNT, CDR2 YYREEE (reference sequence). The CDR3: CASSGGQTQYF. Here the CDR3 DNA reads TGTGCCAGCAGCGGGGGACAGACGCAGTATTTT.

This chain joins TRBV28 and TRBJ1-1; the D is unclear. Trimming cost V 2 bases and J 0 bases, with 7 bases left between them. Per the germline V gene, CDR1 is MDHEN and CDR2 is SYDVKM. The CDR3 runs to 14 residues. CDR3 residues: CASSLTVMNTEAFF. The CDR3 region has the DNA TGTGCCAGCAGTTTAACAGTCATGAACACTGAAGCTTTCTTT.